A selection of T cell receptor beta chains follows, all from one sample in a study of T cells in Graves' hyperthyroidism and ophthalmopathy. TCRdb re-called the multiplex PCR reads with MiXCR, one entry per CDR3 protein. Altogether about half a million distinct CDR3 sequences are present, approximately 25% being singletons, with the ten largest covering about 11%. The sample was blood. All receptors come from a woman aged 25 to 45 with Graves' ophthalmopathy. Both conserved end residues are part of each CDR3. The D gene is left open where the match is weak. Clone size, where shown, is once, few, many, or a class for clones that have expanded.

J | V | D | size | DNA | CDR3
TRBJ1-2 | TRBV5-1 | NA | many | TGCGCCAGCAGCCCGGAAACGACAGCCTATGGCTACACCTTC | CASSPETTAYGYTF
TRBJ2-1 | TRBV11-2 | NA | few | TGTGCCAGCAGCTTAGTACAGGGCAATGAGCAGTTCTTC | CASSLVQGNEQFF
TRBJ1-5 | TRBV20-1 | NA | NA | TGCAGTGCGGGCCGGAGCGATCAGCCCCAGCATTTT | CSAGRSDQPQHF
TRBJ2-5 | TRBV2 | NA | few | TGTGCCAGCAGTGAGGGGGCCTACGGGCAGACCCAGTACTTC | CASSEGAYGQTQYF
TRBJ2-7 | TRBV6-5 | NA | NA | TGTGCCAGCAGTTACGGCATGGGTGGCGAGCAGTACTTC | CASSYGMGGEQYF
TRBJ2-4 | TRBV10-2 | NA | NA | TGCGCCACCAGTGAGCGGTTAGCCAAAAACATTCAGTACTTC | CATSERLAKNIQYF
TRBJ2-5 | TRBV4-1 | NA | many | TGCGCCAGCAGCCAAGGTGTCGTGGAGACCCAGTACTTC | CASSQGVVETQYF
TRBJ1-1 | TRBV7-9 | NA | many | TGTGCCAGCACGACGGCCTCGAACACTGAAGCTTTCTTT | CASTTASNTEAFF
TRBJ1-1 | TRBV28 | NA | few | TGTGCCAGCAGTTATGAACCTTTGAACACTGAAGCTTTCTTT | CASSYEPLNTEAFF
TRBJ2-2 | TRBV6-2/TRBV6-3 | TRBD2 | many | TGTGCCAGCAGAGGGGGACTAGCGGGGGTTCACACCGGGGAGCTGTTTTTT | CASRGGLAGVHTGELFF
TRBJ1-3 | TRBV6-1 | NA | many | TGTGCCAGCAGACAGTCGAACTCTGGAAACACCATATATTTT | CASRQSNSGNTIYF
TRBJ1-2 | TRBV20-1 | NA | many | TGCAGTGCTAGAGATTTTCGGGACACTAAACTAGATGGCTACACCTTC | CSARDFRDTKLDGYTF
TRBJ1-1 | TRBV6-5 | NA | once | TGTGCCAGCAGTTACTCGAAGGCGGGCAATTTAGGTACTGAAGCTTTCTTT | CASSYSKAGNLGTEAFF
TRBJ1-3 | TRBV3-1 | NA | NA | TGTGCCAGCAGCCAATTCCCCAGGGAGTCGTGGGTCATATATTTT | CASSQFPRESWVIYF
TRBJ1-2 | TRBV5-5 | NA | many | TGTGCCAGCAGCTCCCTCGGGGGGCATTGGTATGGCTACACCTTC | CASSSLGGHWYGYTF
TRBJ1-5 | TRBV19 | NA | many | TGTGCAAGTAATGATTGGGGACGCAATCAGCCCCAGCATTTT | CASNDWGRNQPQHF
TRBJ1-2 | TRBV5-1 | NA | many | TGCGCCAGCAGCCCTGGATTTGTGCTCCGGGACGGCTATGGCTACACCTTC | CASSPGFVLRDGYGYTF
TRBJ1-2 | TRBV6-1 | NA | few | TGTGCCAGCAGTGAACCCGGTGGGGGACGCGACTATGGCTACACCTTC | CASSEPGGGRDYGYTF
TRBJ1-2 | TRBV19 | NA | many | TGTGCCAGTAGTATTGTGAGACAGGAAATTTGGAGCGGCTACACCTTC | CASSIVRQEIWSGYTF
TRBJ1-2 | TRBV12-3/TRBV12-4 | NA | many | TGTGCCAGCAGTTTCCAGGGTCATTCTCGGGGCTACACCTTC | CASSFQGHSRGYTF
TRBJ1-2 | TRBV30 | NA | many | TGTGCCTGGAAGAGGGGCTATGGCTACACCTTC | CAWKRGYGYTF
TRBJ2-5 | TRBV11-2 | TRBD2 | NA | TGTGCCAGCAGCCGGACTAGCGACCGATGGGAGACCCAGTACTTC | CASSRTSDRWETQYF
TRBJ1-1 | TRBV20-1 | TRBD1 | NA | TGCAGTGCTAGAGACGGTTTGGCAGGGGGAGGGAACACTGAAGCTTTCTTT | CSARDGLAGGGNTEAFF
TRBJ2-4 | TRBV19 | TRBD1 | NA | TGTGCCAGTAGTACCGGGACAGGGGGCTTGCCTGACAAAAACATTCAGTACTTC | CASSTGTGGLPDKNIQYF
TRBJ1-1 | TRBV3-1 | NA | many | TGTGCCAGCAGCCAAGTGTTCAGGGGAGAGAGGATGAACACTGAAGCTTTCTTT | CASSQVFRGERMNTEAFF
TRBJ1-2 | TRBV28 | TRBD1 | many | TGTGCCAGCAGGAAACAGGGGCGACGGTATGGCTACACCTTC | CASRKQGRRYGYTF
TRBJ2-5 | TRBV12-3/TRBV12-4 | NA | many | TGTGCCAGCAGTTTATACAGCGAAGAGACCCAGTACTTC | CASSLYSEETQYF
TRBJ1-1 | TRBV6-1 | NA | many | TGTGCCAGCAAGAACAGTTGGAACACTGAAGCTTTCTTT | CASKNSWNTEAFF
TRBJ1-3 | TRBV19 | NA | few | TGTGCCAGTAGTATAAGCCGCACTGGAAACACCATATATTTT | CASSISRTGNTIYF
TRBJ1-2 | TRBV6-1 | NA | many | TGTGCCAGCAGTGAAAACGGTAGGGGGGGGCTGATCTATGGCTACACCTTC | CASSENGRGGLIYGYTF
TRBJ1-1 | TRBV7-3 | TRBD1 | few | TGTGCCAGCAGCCCAGGGGGCACCTTAAACACTGAAGCTTTCTTT | CASSPGGTLNTEAFF
TRBJ1-2 | TRBV5-6 | TRBD1 | NA | TGTGCCAGCAGCCGACCGGGACAGGGGGCACGAGGCTATGGCTTCACCTTC | CASSRPGQGARGYGFTF
TRBJ2-7 | TRBV28 | TRBD1 | few | TGTGCCAGCAGTCCGTCTCGGACAGGGGGCCGCGAGCAGTACTTC | CASSPSRTGGREQYF
TRBJ1-1 | TRBV12-3/TRBV12-4 | NA | many | TGTGCCAGCAGGCCAAACGACGGGTCCACCCCTGAAGCTTTCTTT | CASRPNDGSTPEAFF
TRBJ1-1 | TRBV6-5 | NA | many | TGTGCCAGCAGTTCACCAGGACAAGTCACTGAAGCTTTCTTT | CASSSPGQVTEAFF
TRBJ1-3 | TRBV6-5 | NA | many | TGTGCCAGCACGGGGACATTAGGAAACACCATATATTTT | CASTGTLGNTIYF
TRBJ2-2 | TRBV7-3 | NA | NA | TGTGCCAGCAGCTCCGTGGTCACCGGGGAGCTGTTTTTT | CASSSVVTGELFF
TRBJ1-1 | TRBV29-1 | NA | NA | TGCAGCGTTGAAGATCTGCAGGGGAACACTGAAGCTTTCTTT | CSVEDLQGNTEAFF
TRBJ2-5 | TRBV20-1 | TRBD1 | few | TGCAGTGCTGGGGGACAGGGAGGTGAGACCCAGTACTTC | CSAGGQGGETQYF
TRBJ1-2 | TRBV20-1 | NA | NA | TGCAGTGCTATCGGGGGGTCCGACTATGGCTACACCTTC | CSAIGGSDYGYTF
TRBJ1-5 | TRBV6-5 | TRBD1 | many | TGTGCCAGCAGGACAGGGGACAATCAGCCCCAGCATTTT | CASRTGDNQPQHF
TRBJ2-7 | TRBV7-8 | TRBD1 | NA | TGTGCCAGCAGCGCCCGAAGGGGGACAGGGCGGTACGAGCAGTACTTC | CASSARRGTGRYEQYF
TRBJ2-7 | TRBV16 | NA | NA | TGTGCCAGCAGCGCCGCCGTCCGGTACGAGCAGTACTTC | CASSAAVRYEQYF
TRBJ2-5 | TRBV7-3 | NA | many | TGTGCCAGCAGCTCCCTGTCTGGGGAGACCCAGTACTTC | CASSSLSGETQYF